The T cell receptor (beta chain) described here comes from a study of PD-1 blockade in classical Hodgkin lymphoma. Study results and limitations: According to reports, newly diagnosed patients had lower baseline TCR diversity than healthy donors, and relapsed/refractory patients had lower baseline TCR diversity still. Similar baseline diversity was found in complete responders and newly diagnosed patients.

Remarks on this clone: Its antigen is not identified. This same CDR3 is encoded by further DNA sequences in the sample.

Brentuximab vedotin exposure varied among the patients, all of whom had relapsed after autologous stem cell transplantation. Data came from immunoSEQ multiplex PCR; TCRdb stores just in-frame clones and leaves some out. The table records some 90,000 clones, around 90% of them present only once. The receptor was derived from a human donor with classical Hodgkin lymphoma. Sequences were derived from peripheral blood mononuclear cells (PBMCs), sampled before the second cycle of nivolumab.

CDR3 bases: TGTGCCAGCAGTCTCGGACTCGGTTCGTACGAGCAGTACTTC. Its protein is CASSLGLGSYEQYF. This chain joins TRBV27 and TRBJ2-7; D possibly corresponds to TRBD2 (5 bases). Germline loops: CDR1 MNHEY, CDR2 SMNVEV (reference sequence). Between the trimmed V and J ends, which lost 5 bases and 4 bases, there was a span of 15 bases. The CDR3 spans 14 residues.